These T cell receptor beta chains were read from a single sample in a study of control samples from healthy donors and cancer patients. Method: immunoSEQ multiplex PCR; TCRdb's copy keeps in-frame clones and lacks some. The table lists approximately 170,000 clones, roughly 95% of them singletons. Input material: blood. The receptors come from an older woman in good health. Each CDR3 is given with its conserved first and last residue. D genes are given only for firm matches. For some rows the clone size is stated as once, few or many, or as a class when expanded; others skip it.

abundance	d_gene	v_gene	j_gene	CDR3nt	CDR3aa
.	.	TRBV9	TRBJ1-2	TGTGCCAGCAGCGGGACAGCGGGCTATGGCTACACCTTC	CASSGTAGYGYTF
.	.	TRBV2	TRBJ2-7	TGTGCCAGCAGTGTTGGCTCATACTACGAGCAGTACTTC	CASSVGSYYEQYF
.	.	TRBV20-1	TRBJ1-6	TGCAGTGCTAGTTTCCAGGGCCTCTCCTATAATTCACCCCTCCACTTT	CSASFQGLSYNSPLHF
.	.	TRBV12-3/TRBV12-4	TRBJ1-4	TGTGCCAGCAGCCGCCTTAATGAAAAACTGTTTTTT	CASSRLNEKLFF
once	TRBD1	TRBV18	TRBJ1-2	TGTGCCAGCTCACCACCGAACAAAGGGGGCTCGAACTATGGCTACACCTTC	CASSPPNKGGSNYGYTF
.	.	TRBV7-2	TRBJ1-4	TGTGCCAGCAGCCCCAAGCGGACAGATGAAAAACTGTTTTTT	CASSPKRTDEKLFF
.	.	TRBV25-1	TRBJ1-6	TGTGCCAGCAGTGTGGGCCTCTATAATTCACCCCTCCACTTT	CASSVGLYNSPLHF
.	.	TRBV4-3	TRBJ2-7	TGCGCCAGCAGCCAACTACCAGAGAACTCCTACGAGCAGTACTTC	CASSQLPENSYEQYF
.	.	TRBV18	TRBJ1-3	TGTGCCAGCTCACCGTTTTGGGGTAGGGCATTCAGCTCTGGAAACACCATATATTTT	CASSPFWGRAFSSGNTIYF
.	TRBD1	TRBV5-1	TRBJ2-5	TGCGCCAGCAGACAACTCCCCGGGACAGCCCAAGAGACCCAGTACTTC	CASRQLPGTAQETQYF
.	.	TRBV7-9	TRBJ2-3	TGTGCCAGCAGCCAGTTGGGTAGGCGCCGATATTTT	CASSQLGRRRYF
.	.	TRBV11-2	TRBJ1-1	TGTGCCAGCAGCCCGCTAACGTCGGCGTACACTGAAGCTTTCTTT	CASSPLTSAYTEAFF
once	.	TRBV5-1	TRBJ1-6	TGCGCCAGCAGCTTGGGAGGTGGCAGGTCCGAATCACCCCTCCACTTT	CASSLGGGRSESPLHF
.	TRBD1	TRBV19	TRBJ1-2	TGTGCCAGTAGTAAACAGGGGGACTACAACTATGGCTACACCTTC	CASSKQGDYNYGYTF
.	.	TRBV18	TRBJ1-5	TGTGCCAGCTCCACAACCCAGAGCAATCAGCCCCAGCATTTT	CASSTTQSNQPQHF
.	TRBD1	TRBV11-2	TRBJ2-3	TGTGCCAGCAGTCGACAGGGCCTCACAGATACGCAGTATTTT	CASSRQGLTDTQYF
.	.	TRBV5-1	TRBJ2-3	TGCGCCAGCAGCTTGGCGCTGGGAGCAGATACGCAGTATTTT	CASSLALGADTQYF
few	.	TRBV5-1	TRBJ2-2	TGCGCCAGCAGCTGGTTAGGGGGGACGAACACCGGGGAGCTGTTTTTT	CASSWLGGTNTGELFF
.	.	TRBV18	TRBJ2-7	TGTGCCAGCTCACCACGGATGACTGAGACCTACGAGCAGTACTTC	CASSPRMTETYEQYF
.	.	TRBV30	TRBJ2-2	TGTGCCTGGATGGGGGGCTTTAACACCGGGGAGCTGTTTTTT	CAWMGGFNTGELFF
.	.	TRBV5-1	TRBJ1-5	TGCGCCAGCAGCCCCGGGGGGGATCAGCCCCAGCATTTT	CASSPGGDQPQHF
.	.	TRBV6-5	TRBJ1-2	TGTGCCAGCATCCAAGGTTTATACTATGGCTACACCTTC	CASIQGLYYGYTF
.	.	TRBV9	TRBJ2-1	TGTGCCAGCAGCTTCGGGACTGCGCAGTTCTTC	CASSFGTAQFF
.	TRBD1	TRBV4-3	TRBJ1-6	TGCGCCAGCAGCCAAGATGGGAACAGGGGATGGAATTCACCCCTCCACTTT	CASSQDGNRGWNSPLHF
.	.	TRBV20-1	TRBJ2-3	TGCAGTGCTAGTTACCTAGTTGCAGATACGCAGTATTTT	CSASYLVADTQYF
.	.	TRBV15	TRBJ1-2	TGTGCCACCAGCATCGGAGCGGGTGGCTACACCTTC	CATSIGAGGYTF
.	TRBD1	TRBV5-8	TRBJ1-4	TGTGCCAGCAGTGGGGGGACAGTAGGAGGAGAAAAACTGTTTTTT	CASSGGTVGGEKLFF
.	.	TRBV19	TRBJ2-2	TGTGCCAGAGTCCCAGCCGGGACACTGAACACCGGGGAGCTGTTTTTT	CARVPAGTLNTGELFF
.	.	TRBV18	TRBJ2-2	TGTGCCAGCTCACCAGACGGCGCGAACACCGGGGAGCTGTTTTTT	CASSPDGANTGELFF
once	.	TRBV6-5	TRBJ2-7	TGTGCCAGCAGTTACTCGGGGCAAGCGTTCGAGCAGTACTTC	CASSYSGQAFEQYF
.	.	TRBV2	TRBJ2-7	TGTGCCAGCAGCTCCTACGAGCAGTACTTC	CASSSYEQYF
.	.	TRBV29-1	TRBJ1-2	TGCAGCGTTTGGGGAGGGGACTATGGCTACACCTTC	CSVWGGDYGYTF
.	.	TRBV18	TRBJ1-4	TGTGCCAGCTCACCAACCGGTGGGGGGTTCGTTGGAGAAAAACTGTTTTTT	CASSPTGGGFVGEKLFF
.	.	TRBV7-2	TRBJ1-2	TGTGCCAGCAGCGCCGGAGGGAAGGTCTATGGCTACACCTTC	CASSAGGKVYGYTF
.	TRBD1	TRBV2	TRBJ1-2	TGTGCCAGCAGTGAAGTGCAGGGGGCACGAGGCTACACCTTC	CASSEVQGARGYTF
.	.	TRBV28	TRBJ1-3	TGTGCCAGCAGCCCACCCTCCGGGTATGGAAACACCATATATTTT	CASSPPSGYGNTIYF
.	.	TRBV27	TRBJ1-2	TGTGCCAGCAGTTTGGGACTTAACTATGGCTACACCTTC	CASSLGLNYGYTF
.	.	TRBV3-1/TRBV3-2	TRBJ2-2	TGTGCCAGCAGCCAGGACCGGGACTGGAACACCGGGGAGCTGTTTTTT	CASSQDRDWNTGELFF
.	TRBD2	TRBV5-1	TRBJ2-1	TGCGCCAGCAGCTTGGCTCTAGCGGGGTTAAATGAGCAGTTCTTC	CASSLALAGLNEQFF
.	TRBD1	TRBV28	TRBJ1-1	TGTGCCAGCAGTTCCCCGACAGGGGCGGACACTGAAGCTTTCTTT	CASSSPTGADTEAFF
.	.	TRBV7-9	TRBJ1-2	TGTGCCAGCAGCCGCGGACCTACTGGCTACACCTTC	CASSRGPTGYTF
.	TRBD1	TRBV7-8	TRBJ1-2	TGTGCCAGCAGCCCGAGGGGGTACAGGGGAGGGCTATCAGGCTACACCTTC	CASSPRGYRGGLSGYTF
.	.	TRBV4-3	TRBJ1-3	TGCGCCAGCAGCCAGAAGACCCTGGGAAACACCATATATTTT	CASSQKTLGNTIYF
.	TRBD1	TRBV4-1	TRBJ2-7	TGCGCCAGCAGCCAAGTCCTGGACAGGGCCTACGACGAGCAGTACTTC	CASSQVLDRAYDEQYF
once	.	TRBV24-1	TRBJ1-3	TGTGCCACCGCGCGGGGGTCTGGAAACACCATATATTTT	CATARGSGNTIYF
.	.	TRBV11-2	TRBJ2-5	TGTGCCAGCAGCTCAGCCCAAGAGACCCAGTACTTC	CASSSAQETQYF
.	.	TRBV5-3	TRBJ1-4	TGTGCCAGAAGCTTCAACAGGTTTAATGAAAAACTGTTTTTT	CARSFNRFNEKLFF
.	.	TRBV6-2/TRBV6-3	TRBJ1-5	TGTGCCAGCAGTTACGGAGAAAGGGGCCTCAATCAGCCCCAGCATTTT	CASSYGERGLNQPQHF
once	.	TRBV10-3	TRBJ1-3	TGTGCCATCAGGGAGACAGTTACCTCTGGAAACACCATATATTTT	CAIRETVTSGNTIYF
.	.	TRBV15	TRBJ1-1	TGTGCCACCAGCAGACAGCCGGGACGGCTGAACACTGAAGCTTTCTTT	CATSRQPGRLNTEAFF
.	.	TRBV5-5	TRBJ2-1	TGTGCCAGCAGCTTCACAGGGATCTACAATGAGCAGTTCTTC	CASSFTGIYNEQFF
.	.	TRBV7-9	TRBJ1-1	TGTGCCAGCAGCTTAGCCCAGGGCACTGAAGCTTTCTTT	CASSLAQGTEAFF
once	.	TRBV19	TRBJ2-2	TGTGCCAGTAGTCAGGGTCCCGGGGAGCTGTTTTTT	CASSQGPGELFF
once	TRBD2	TRBV7-2	TRBJ2-4	TGTGCCAGCAGCTATGGGACTAGGGGGGACATTCAGTACTTC	CASSYGTRGDIQYF